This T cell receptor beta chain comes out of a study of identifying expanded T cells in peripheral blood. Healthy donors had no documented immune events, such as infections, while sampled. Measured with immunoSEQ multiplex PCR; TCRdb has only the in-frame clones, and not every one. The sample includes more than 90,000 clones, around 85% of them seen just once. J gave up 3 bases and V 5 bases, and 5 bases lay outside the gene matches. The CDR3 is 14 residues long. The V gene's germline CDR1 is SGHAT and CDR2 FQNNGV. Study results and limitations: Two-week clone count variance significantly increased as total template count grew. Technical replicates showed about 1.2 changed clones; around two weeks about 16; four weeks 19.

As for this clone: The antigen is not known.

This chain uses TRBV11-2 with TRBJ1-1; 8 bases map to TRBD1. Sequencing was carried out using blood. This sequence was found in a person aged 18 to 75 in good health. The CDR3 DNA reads TGTGCCAGCAGCCGGGGGACAGGACACACTGAAGCTTTCTTT. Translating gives CASSRGTGHTEAFF.